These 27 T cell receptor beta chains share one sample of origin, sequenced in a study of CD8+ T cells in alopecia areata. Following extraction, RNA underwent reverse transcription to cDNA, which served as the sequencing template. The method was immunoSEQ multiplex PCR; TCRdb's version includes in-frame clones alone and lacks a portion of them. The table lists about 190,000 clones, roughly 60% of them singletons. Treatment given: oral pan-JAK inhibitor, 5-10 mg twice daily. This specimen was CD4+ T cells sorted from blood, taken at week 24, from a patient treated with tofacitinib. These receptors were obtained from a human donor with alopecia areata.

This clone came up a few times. CDR3 sequence (DNA): TGCAGCGTTGAAGATGACAGGGCTACGGGAGAGACCCAGTACTTC. Translating it yields CSVEDDRATGETQYF. The gene calls are TRBV29-1 and TRBJ2-5; 7 positions match TRBD1. The CDR3 is 15 residues long. The V gene end was trimmed by 0 bases and the J gene end by 4 bases; junction bases not matched to a gene: 8. Germline V gene sequence: CDR1 SQVTM, CDR2 ANQGSEA.

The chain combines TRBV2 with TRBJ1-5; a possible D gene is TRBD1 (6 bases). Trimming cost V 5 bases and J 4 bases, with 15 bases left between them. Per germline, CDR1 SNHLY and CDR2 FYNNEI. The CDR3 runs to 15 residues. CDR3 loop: CASSPTGPGNQPQHF. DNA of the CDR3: TGTGCCAGCAGTCCGACAGGTCCGGGGAATCAGCCCCAGCATTTT.

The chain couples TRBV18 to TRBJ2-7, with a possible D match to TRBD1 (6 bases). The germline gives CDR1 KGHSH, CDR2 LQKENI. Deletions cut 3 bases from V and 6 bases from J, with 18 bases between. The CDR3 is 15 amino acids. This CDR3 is CASSPTPTGLGEQYF. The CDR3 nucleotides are TGTGCCAGCTCACCCACCCCGACAGGCCTCGGCGAGCAGTACTTC.

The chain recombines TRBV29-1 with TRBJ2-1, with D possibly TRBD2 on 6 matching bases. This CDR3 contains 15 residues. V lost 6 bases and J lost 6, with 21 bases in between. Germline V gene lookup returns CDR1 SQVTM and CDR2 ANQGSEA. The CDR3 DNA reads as TGCAGCGTCGCACCGGGTAGCGGACCCTCCAATGAGCAGTTCTTC. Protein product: CSVAPGSGPSNEQFF.

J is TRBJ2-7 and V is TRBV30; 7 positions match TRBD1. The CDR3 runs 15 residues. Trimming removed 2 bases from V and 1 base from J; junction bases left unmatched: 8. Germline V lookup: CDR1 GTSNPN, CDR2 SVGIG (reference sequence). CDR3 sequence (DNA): TGTGCCTGGAGTCCCGGGACAGTCGGGTCCTACGAGCAGTACTTC. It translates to CAWSPGTVGSYEQYF.

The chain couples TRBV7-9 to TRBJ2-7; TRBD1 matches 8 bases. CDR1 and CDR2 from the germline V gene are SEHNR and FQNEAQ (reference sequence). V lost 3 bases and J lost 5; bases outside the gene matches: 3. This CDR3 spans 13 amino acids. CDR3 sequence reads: CASSFKDRDEQYF. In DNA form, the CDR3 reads TGTGCCAGCAGCTTCAAGGACAGGGACGAGCAGTACTTC.

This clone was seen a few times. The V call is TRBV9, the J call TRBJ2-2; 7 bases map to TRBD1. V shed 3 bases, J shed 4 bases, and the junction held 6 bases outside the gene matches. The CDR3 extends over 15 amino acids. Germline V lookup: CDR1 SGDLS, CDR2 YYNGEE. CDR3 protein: CASSASQGSTGELFF. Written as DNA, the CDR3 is TGTGCCAGCAGCGCATCACAGGGGAGCACCGGGGAGCTGTTTTTT.

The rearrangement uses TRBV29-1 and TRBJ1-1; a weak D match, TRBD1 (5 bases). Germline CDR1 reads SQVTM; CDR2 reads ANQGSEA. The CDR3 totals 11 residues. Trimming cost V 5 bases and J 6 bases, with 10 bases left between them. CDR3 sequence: CSVMRGAEAFF. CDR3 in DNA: TGCAGCGTTATGCGGGGGGCTGAAGCTTTCTTT.

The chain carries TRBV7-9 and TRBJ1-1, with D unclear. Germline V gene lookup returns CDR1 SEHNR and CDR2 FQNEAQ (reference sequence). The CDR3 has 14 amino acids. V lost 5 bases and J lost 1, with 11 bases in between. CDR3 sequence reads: CASSPRGGNTEAFF. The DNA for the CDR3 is TGTGCCAGCAGCCCCCGGGGAGGGAACACTGAAGCTTTCTTT.

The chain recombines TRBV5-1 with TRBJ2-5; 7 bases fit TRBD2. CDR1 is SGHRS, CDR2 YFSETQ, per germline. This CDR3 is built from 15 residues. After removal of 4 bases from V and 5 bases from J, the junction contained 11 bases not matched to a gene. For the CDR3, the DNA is TGCGCCAGCAGCCCTCTGGCGGGGGTCGTCGAGACCCAGTACTTC. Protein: CASSPLAGVVETQYF.

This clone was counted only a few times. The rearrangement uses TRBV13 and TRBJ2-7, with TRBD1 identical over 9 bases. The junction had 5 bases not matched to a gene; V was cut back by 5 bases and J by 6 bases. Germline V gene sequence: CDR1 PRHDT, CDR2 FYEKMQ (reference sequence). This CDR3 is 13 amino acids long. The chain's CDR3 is CASSLPDRGEQYF. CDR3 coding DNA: TGTGCCAGCAGCCTGCCGGACAGGGGCGAGCAGTACTTC.

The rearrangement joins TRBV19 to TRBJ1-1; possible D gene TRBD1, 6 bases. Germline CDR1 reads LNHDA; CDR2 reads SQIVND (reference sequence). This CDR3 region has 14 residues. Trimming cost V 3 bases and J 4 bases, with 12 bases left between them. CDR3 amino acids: CASSMGADSTEAFF. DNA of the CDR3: TGTGCCAGTAGTATGGGCGCGGACAGCACTGAAGCTTTCTTT.

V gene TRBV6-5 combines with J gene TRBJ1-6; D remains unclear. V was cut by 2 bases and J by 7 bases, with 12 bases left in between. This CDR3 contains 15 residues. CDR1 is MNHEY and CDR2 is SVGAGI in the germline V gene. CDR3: CASSYGGIPNSPLHF. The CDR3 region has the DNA TGTGCCAGCAGTTACGGAGGGATCCCGAATTCACCCCTCCACTTT.

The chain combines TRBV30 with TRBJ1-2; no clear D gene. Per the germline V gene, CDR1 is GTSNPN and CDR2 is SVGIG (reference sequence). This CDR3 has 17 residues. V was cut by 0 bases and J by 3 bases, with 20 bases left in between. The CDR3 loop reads CAWSVGFAQLGHYGYTF. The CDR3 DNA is TGTGCCTGGAGTGTAGGGTTCGCCCAGCTGGGCCACTATGGCTACACCTTC.

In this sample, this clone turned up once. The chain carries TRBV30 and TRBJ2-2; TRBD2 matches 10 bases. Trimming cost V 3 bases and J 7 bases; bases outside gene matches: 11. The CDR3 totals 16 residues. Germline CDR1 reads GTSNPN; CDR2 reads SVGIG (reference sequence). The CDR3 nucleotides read TGTGCCTGGAGCGCCCCACTAGCGGGGATAAACGGGGAGCTGTTTTTT. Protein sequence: CAWSAPLAGINGELFF. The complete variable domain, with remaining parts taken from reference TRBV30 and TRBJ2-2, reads SQTIHQWPATLVQPVGSPLSLECTVEGTSNPNLYWYRQAAGRGLQLLFYSVGIGQISSEVPQNLSASRPQDRQFILSSKKLLLSDSGFYLCAWSAPLAGINGELFFGEGSRLTVL.

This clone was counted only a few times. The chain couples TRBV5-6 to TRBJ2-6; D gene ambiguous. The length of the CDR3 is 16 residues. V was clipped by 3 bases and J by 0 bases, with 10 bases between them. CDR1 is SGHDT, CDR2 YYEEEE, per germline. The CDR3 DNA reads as TGTGCCAGCAGCTATAAGGTTTTCTCTGGGGCCAACGTCCTGACTTTC. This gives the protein CASSYKVFSGANVLTF.

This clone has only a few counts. CDR3 protein: CSARVNEQFF. CDR3 nucleotide sequence: TGCAGCGCCAGGGTTAATGAGCAGTTCTTC. The rearrangement uses TRBV29-1 and TRBJ2-1, with a tentative D call TRBD1 (5 bases). The CDR3 sequence is 10 residues long. Germline values: CDR1 SQVTM, CDR2 ANQGSEA. V gave up 7 bases and J gave up 7 bases, with 8 bases separating them.

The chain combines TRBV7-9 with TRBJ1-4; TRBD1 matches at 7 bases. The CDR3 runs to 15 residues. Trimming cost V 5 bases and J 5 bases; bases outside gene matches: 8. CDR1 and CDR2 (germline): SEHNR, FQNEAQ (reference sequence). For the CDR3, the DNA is TGTGCCAGCAGCCCAACAGGGGAAGGGAATGAAAAACTGTTTTTT. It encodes CASSPTGEGNEKLFF.

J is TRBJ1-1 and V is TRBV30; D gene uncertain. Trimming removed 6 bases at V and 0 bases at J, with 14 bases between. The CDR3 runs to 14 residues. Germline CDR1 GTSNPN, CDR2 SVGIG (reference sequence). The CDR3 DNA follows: TGTGCCTGCTCAACGACACCCGTGAACACTGAAGCTTTCTTT. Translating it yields CACSTTPVNTEAFF. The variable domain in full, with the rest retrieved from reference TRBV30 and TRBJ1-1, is SQTIHQWPATLVQPVGSPLSLECTVEGTSNPNLYWYRQAAGRGLQLLFYSVGIGQISSEVPQNLSASRPQDRQFILSSKKLLLSDSGFYLCACSTTPVNTEAFFGQGTRLTVV.

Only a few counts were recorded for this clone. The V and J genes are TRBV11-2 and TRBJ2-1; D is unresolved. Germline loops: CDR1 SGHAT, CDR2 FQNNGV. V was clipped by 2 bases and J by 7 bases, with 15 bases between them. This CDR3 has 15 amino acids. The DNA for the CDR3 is TGTGCCAGCAGCTTAATGTGGGTAGCCCCGAATGAGCAGTTCTTC. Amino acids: CASSLMWVAPNEQFF.

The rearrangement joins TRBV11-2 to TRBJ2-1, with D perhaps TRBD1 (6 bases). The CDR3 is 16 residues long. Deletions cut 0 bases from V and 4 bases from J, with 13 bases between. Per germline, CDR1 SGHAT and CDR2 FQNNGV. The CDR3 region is CASSLERTARYNEQFF. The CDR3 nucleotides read TGTGCCAGCAGCTTAGAAAGGACAGCTCGATACAATGAGCAGTTCTTC.

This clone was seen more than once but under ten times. The CDR3 coding sequence is TGTGCCATCAGTGAGACTAGCGGGTTCCCTGGGGCCAACGTCCTGACTTTC. The encoded protein is CAISETSGFPGANVLTF. The chain recombines TRBV10-3 with TRBJ2-6; the match to TRBD2 covers 9 bases. This CDR3 has 17 amino acids. The ends lost 2 bases at V and 2 bases at J; junction bases unmatched: 4. Germline CDR1 is ENHRY and CDR2 is SYGVKD.

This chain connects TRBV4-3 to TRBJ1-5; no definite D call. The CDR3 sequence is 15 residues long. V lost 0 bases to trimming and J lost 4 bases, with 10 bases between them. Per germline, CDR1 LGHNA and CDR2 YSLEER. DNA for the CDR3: TGCGCCAGCAGCCAAGATAATCAGCAAAATCAGCCCCAGCATTTT. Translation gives CASSQDNQQNQPQHF.

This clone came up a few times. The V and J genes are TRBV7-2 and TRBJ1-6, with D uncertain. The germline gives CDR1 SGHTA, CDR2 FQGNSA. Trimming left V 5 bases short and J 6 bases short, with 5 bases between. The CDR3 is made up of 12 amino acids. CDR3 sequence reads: CASSQVNSPLHF. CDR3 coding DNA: TGTGCCAGCAGCCAAGTTAATTCACCCCTCCACTTT.

CDR3 in DNA: TGTGCCAGCAGCTTCGGACAGGGCTACGAGCAGTACTTC. Protein product: CASSFGQGYEQYF. The V and J genes are TRBV11-2 and TRBJ2-7; 8 nucleotides match TRBD1. The CDR3 extends over 13 amino acids. Germline CDR1 and CDR2: SGHAT and FQNNGV. The ends lost 3 bases at V and 3 bases at J; junction bases unmatched: 1.

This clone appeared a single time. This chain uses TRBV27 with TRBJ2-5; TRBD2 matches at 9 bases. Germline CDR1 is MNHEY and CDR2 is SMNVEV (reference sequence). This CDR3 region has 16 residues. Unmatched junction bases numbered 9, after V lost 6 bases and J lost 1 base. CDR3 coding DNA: TGTGCCAGCAGGGGATATAGCGGGGGCATCCAAGAGACCCAGTACTTC. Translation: CASRGYSGGIQETQYF.

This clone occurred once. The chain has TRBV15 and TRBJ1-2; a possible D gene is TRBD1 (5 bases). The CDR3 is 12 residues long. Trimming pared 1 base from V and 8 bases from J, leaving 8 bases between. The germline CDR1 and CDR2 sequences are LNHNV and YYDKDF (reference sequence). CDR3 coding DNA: TGTGCCACCAGCAGAGGGGGGGACGGCTACACCTTC. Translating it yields CATSRGGDGYTF. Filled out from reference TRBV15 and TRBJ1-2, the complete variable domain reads DAMVIQNPRYQVTQFGKPVTLSCSQTLNHNVMYWYQQKSSQAPKLLFHYYDKDFNNEADTPDNFQSRRPNTSFCFLDIRSPGLGDTAMYLCATSRGGDGYTFGSGTRLTVV.